Listed below are T cell receptor beta chains from one sample, sequenced in a study of STAT5B mutations in CD4+ large granular lymphocyte leukemia. This table comes from immunoSEQ multiplex PCR, and its TCRdb copy is limited to in-frame clones, with some not included. The table lists tens of thousands of clones, about 70% of them singletons. Sequencing was carried out using CD4+ T cells from blood buffy coats. The receptors shown here come from a human donor in good health. The CDR3 runs from the conserved cysteine through the conserved F or W. A D gene is named only where the DNA matches it firmly. Expanded clones get a size class; other rows say once, few or many, or leave the size out.

cdr3_aa | cdr3_nt | v_call | clone_size | d_call | j_call
CSVEGEEPNEQFF | TGCAGCGTTGAGGGAGAGGAACCTAATGAGCAGTTCTTC | TRBV29-1 | few | - | TRBJ2-1
CASSQGQRYGYTF | TGTGCCAGCAGCCAGGGACAGCGCTATGGCTACACCTTC | TRBV13 | - | TRBD1 | TRBJ1-2
CASSTGQGFGGYTF | TGTGCCAGTAGTACCGGACAGGGGTTCGGTGGCTACACCTTC | TRBV19 | - | TRBD1 | TRBJ1-2
CAGQSYNEQFF | TGTGCCGGACAGTCCTACAATGAGCAGTTCTTC | TRBV30 | - | - | TRBJ2-1
CASGLVRRVREVYEQYF | TGTGCTAGTGGTTTGGTACGAAGGGTCAGGGAGGTCTACGAGCAGTACTTC | TRBV12-5 | - | - | TRBJ2-7
CASGTSGSNTQYF | TGTGCCAGTGGGACTAGCGGGAGTAATACGCAGTATTTT | TRBV7-9 | once | TRBD2 | TRBJ2-3
CASSRVALNTDTQYF | TGTGCCAGCAGTCGGGTAGCCTTAAACACAGATACGCAGTATTTT | TRBV28 | - | - | TRBJ2-3
CASSQQRVLSYNEQFF | TGTGCCAGCAGCCAACAGAGGGTTTTGTCCTACAATGAGCAGTTCTTC | TRBV27 | - | - | TRBJ2-1
CASSLRGGAGEKLFF | TGTGCCAGCAGTCTTAGAGGGGGCGCGGGTGAAAAACTGTTTTTT | TRBV27 | - | TRBD1 | TRBJ1-4
CASSLALRGVNTEAFF | TGTGCCAGCAGCTTAGCGCTTCGGGGCGTCAACACTGAAGCTTTCTTT | TRBV7-6 | - | - | TRBJ1-1
CSSRGGDTEAFF | TGCAGCAGCCGGGGAGGGGACACTGAAGCTTTCTTT | TRBV29-1 | - | - | TRBJ1-1
CATSRGPGLASYEQYF | TGTGCCACCAGCAGAGGTCCGGGACTAGCTTCCTACGAGCAGTACTTC | TRBV15 | - | TRBD2 | TRBJ2-7
CASSLEVGELFF | TGTGCCAGCAGCTTAGAAGTCGGGGAGCTGTTTTTT | TRBV11-3 | - | - | TRBJ2-2
CASKAVTYNEQFF | TGTGCCAGTAAAGCGGTGACCTACAATGAGCAGTTCTTC | TRBV19 | - | - | TRBJ2-1
CASSVRLAGAQETQYF | TGTGCCAGCAGTGTTAGACTAGCGGGGGCCCAAGAGACCCAGTACTTC | TRBV2 | - | TRBD2 | TRBJ2-5
CASSLESSFEQYF | TGTGCCAGCAGCTTAGAATCCTCGTTCGAGCAGTACTTC | TRBV11-3 | - | - | TRBJ2-7
CASSQRTSGSYNEQFF | TGTGCCAGCAGCCAGCGGACTAGCGGGAGCTACAATGAGCAGTTCTTC | TRBV7-2 | - | TRBD2 | TRBJ2-1
CSVEAAAVDTQYF | TGCAGCGTTGAGGCAGCGGCAGTGGATACGCAGTATTTT | TRBV29-1 | - | - | TRBJ2-3
CASSLDASGGALSTDTQYF | TGTGCCAGCAGCTTAGATGCGAGCGGGGGGGCTTTGAGCACAGATACGCAGTATTTT | TRBV7-6 | once | TRBD2 | TRBJ2-3
CASSLTTDTQYF | TGCGCCAGCAGCCTAACCACAGATACGCAGTATTTT | TRBV5-1 | few | - | TRBJ2-3
CASKGGSDPNTGELFF | TGCGCCAGCAAGGGGGGGTCTGACCCGAACACCGGGGAGCTGTTTTTT | TRBV5-1 | - | - | TRBJ2-2
CAWNRGQGGNNEQFF | TGTGCCTGGAACCGGGGGCAGGGTGGGAACAATGAGCAGTTCTTC | TRBV30 | - | - | TRBJ2-1
CASSQVRGGTGELFF | TGTGCCAGCAGCCAAGTGCGGGGAGGCACCGGGGAGCTGTTTTTT | TRBV14 | few | - | TRBJ2-2
CASNMVLNTEAFF | TGTGCCAGCAATATGGTACTGAACACTGAAGCTTTCTTT | TRBV2 | - | - | TRBJ1-1
CASSLDRDTVTYGYTF | TGTGCCAGCAGCTTAGACAGGGACACGGTTACCTATGGCTACACCTTC | TRBV7-9 | - | - | TRBJ1-2
CASSGMSQGRVATDTQYF | TGTGCCAGCAGTGGAATGAGTCAAGGGAGAGTAGCCACAGATACGCAGTATTTT | TRBV2 | - | - | TRBJ2-3
CASSVGRSGGRSSTDTQYF | TGTGCCAGCAGCGTAGGGCGGAGCGGCGGGAGGTCAAGCACAGATACGCAGTATTTT | TRBV9 | - | TRBD2 | TRBJ2-3
CASSTTGIDGYTF | TGTGCCAGCAGCACCACGGGGATCGATGGCTACACCTTC | TRBV5-6 | few | - | TRBJ1-2
CASSAQLVNEQFF | TGTGCCAGCAGTGCACAACTAGTAAATGAGCAGTTCTTC | TRBV2 | once | - | TRBJ2-1
CASSASGGNQPQHF | TGTGCCAGCAGTGCCTCGGGGGGCAATCAGCCCCAGCATTTT | TRBV2 | - | - | TRBJ1-5
CASSVAGAIKNTGELFF | TGTGCCAGCAGCGTAGCTGGAGCGATCAAGAACACCGGGGAGCTGTTTTTT | TRBV9 | - | - | TRBJ2-2
CACIVGMNTEAFF | TGTGCCTGTATAGTCGGGATGAACACTGAAGCTTTCTTT | TRBV30 | - | - | TRBJ1-1
CASSIQGLRNEQFF | TGTGCCAGTAGTATCCAGGGGCTACGCAATGAGCAGTTCTTC | TRBV19 | - | - | TRBJ2-1
CAWSDGGTPTFGATNEKLFF | TGTGCCTGGAGTGATGGCGGGACACCTACTTTTGGAGCAACTAATGAAAAACTGTTTTTT | TRBV30 | - | - | TRBJ1-4
CASRKTPTGELFF | TGTGCCAGCAGAAAAACCCCGACCGGGGAGCTGTTTTTT | TRBV14 | - | - | TRBJ2-2
CASSLSTNARNTEAFF | TGTGCCAGCAGCCTATCCACAAATGCAAGGAACACTGAAGCTTTCTTT | TRBV7-6 | - | - | TRBJ1-1
CASSREISWRGTGELFF | TGTGCCAGCAGCCGAGAGATAAGCTGGAGGGGCACCGGGGAGCTGTTTTTT | TRBV14 | - | - | TRBJ2-2
CASRQDYNSPLHF | TGTGCCAGCAGACAGGATTATAATTCACCCCTCCACTTT | TRBV2 | - | - | TRBJ1-6
CASSLGGPLNF | TGCGCCAGCAGCTTGGGGGGGCCCCTGAACTTC | TRBV5-1 | - | - | TRBJ2-5
CASSQEGLAVGADTQYF | TGCGCCAGCAGCCAAGAGGGGCTAGCGGTTGGGGCAGATACGCAGTATTTT | TRBV4-3 | - | TRBD2 | TRBJ2-3
CASSPRLDGGQPQHF | TGTGCCAGCAGTCCACGACTCGACGGCGGTCAGCCCCAGCATTTT | TRBV27 | - | - | TRBJ1-5
CASSQEGRDGNTIYF | TGTGCCAGCAGCCAAGAAGGCAGGGACGGAAACACCATATATTTT | TRBV4-2 | once | - | TRBJ1-3
CASSVRGEGNEQFF | TGTGCCAGCAGCGTAAGGGGGGAAGGGAATGAGCAGTTCTTC | TRBV9 | - | - | TRBJ2-1
CASMGPFKGGYTF | TGTGCCAGCATGGGCCCTTTCAAGGGTGGCTACACCTTC | TRBV25-1 | - | - | TRBJ1-2
CASSGRRTDNEQFF | TGTGCCAGCAGCGGCCGTCGGACAGACAATGAGCAGTTCTTC | TRBV7-8 | - | - | TRBJ2-1
CASSLGDAGGGTEAFF | TGTGCCAGCAGCTTAGGAGATGCAGGGGGGGGCACTGAAGCTTTCTTT | TRBV11-3 | - | TRBD1 | TRBJ1-1
CASSLGQNQPQHF | TGTGCCAGCAGCTTAGGACAGAATCAGCCCCAGCATTTT | TRBV11-2 | - | - | TRBJ1-5
CASSSLRGLGSYTF | TGTGCCAGCAGCTCCCTCAGGGGATTGGGTAGCTACACCTTC | TRBV11-2 | - | - | TRBJ1-2
CASSFGGATDTQYF | TGTGCCAGCAGCTTTGGGGGTGCGACAGATACGCAGTATTTT | TRBV7-9 | - | - | TRBJ2-3
CASSLTGVQTGGYTF | TGTGCCAGCAGTTTAACAGGGGTCCAAACCGGTGGCTACACCTTC | TRBV6-1 | - | TRBD1 | TRBJ1-2
CASSAEEHSEAFF | TGTGCCAGCAGCGCTGAGGAGCACTCTGAAGCTTTCTTT | TRBV6-4 | - | - | TRBJ1-1
CASSLWLAGEFTDTQYF | TGTGCCAGCAGCTTGTGGCTAGCGGGGGAGTTCACAGATACGCAGTATTTT | TRBV5-4 | - | TRBD2 | TRBJ2-3
CASSIWVLGNTGELFF | TGTGCCAGTAGTATTTGGGTGCTGGGGAACACCGGGGAGCTGTTTTTT | TRBV19 | - | - | TRBJ2-2
CASSYREGKTFF | TGTGCCAGCAGTTATAGAGAGGGGAAGACTTTCTTT | TRBV6-5 | - | - | TRBJ1-1
CSVATGTSPLHF | TGCAGCGTTGCCACAGGGACTTCACCCCTCCACTTT | TRBV29-1 | - | - | TRBJ1-6
CASSQSGRPPYEQYF | TGCGCCAGCAGCCAATCCGGCCGGCCACCCTACGAGCAGTACTTC | TRBV4-1 | - | - | TRBJ2-7
CASSFSWEQFF | TGTGCCAGCAGCTTTTCGTGGGAGCAGTTCTTC | TRBV11-3 | - | - | TRBJ2-1
CASSLPSRGTGGSGYTF | TGTGCCAGCAGCTTACCCTCCCGTGGGACAGGGGGCAGTGGCTACACCTTC | TRBV11-3 | - | TRBD1 | TRBJ1-2
CAWSPRPGQNQPQHF | TGTGCCTGGAGCCCCCGGCCGGGACAGAATCAGCCCCAGCATTTT | TRBV30 | once | TRBD1 | TRBJ1-5